Presented here are 28 T cell receptor beta chains from one specimen sequenced in a study of OX40 agonist ivuxolimab in advanced cancers. Assay: immunoSEQ multiplex PCR; the TCRdb copy retains only in-frame clones and omits some. This sample yields about 76,000 clones, of which around four fifths are seen a single time; 1.5% to 2% belongs to the top ten. The specimen was CD4+ or CD8+ T cells sorted from blood, collected in a trial of the OX40 agonist ivuxolimab. The source is an adult with an advanced solid tumor such as melanoma, head and neck, liver or kidney cancer.

The chain recombines TRBV11-2 with TRBJ1-1; no definite D call. CDR1 and CDR2 (germline): SGHAT, FQNNGV. CDR3 length: 14 amino acids. With 2 bases removed from V and 5 bases from J, the gap between germline ends came to 12 bases. CDR3 loop: CASSLPWATTEAFF. The DNA for the CDR3 is TGTGCCAGCAGCTTACCGTGGGCCACGACTGAAGCTTTCTTT. Drawing the rest from reference TRBV11-2 and TRBJ1-1, the complete variable domain is EAGVAQSPRYKIIEKRQSVAFWCNPISGHATLYWYQQILGQGPKLLIQFQNNGVVDDSQLPKDRFSAERLKGVDSTLKIQPAKLEDSAVYLCASSLPWATTEAFFGQGTRLTVV.

The gene calls are TRBV9 and TRBJ1-3, with D maybe TRBD1 (5 bases). V lost 0 bases, J lost 4 bases, and 14 bases lay in between. The CDR3 contains 16 residues. The germline CDR1 and CDR2 sequences are SGDLS and YYNGEE. The CDR3 DNA follows: TGTGCCAGCAGCGTAGGGGGCACTATAATAGGAAACACCATATATTTT. It codes for CASSVGGTIIGNTIYF.

V usage is TRBV5-1 and J usage is TRBJ1-4; tentative D call: TRBD1 (6 bases). The CDR3 extends over 15 amino acids. V was cut by 4 bases and J by 7 bases, with 17 bases left in between. Germline CDR1 and CDR2: SGHRS and YFSETQ. The CDR3 bases are TGCGCCAGCAGCGGCCCCGGGGGGCGGGGTGAAAAACTGTTTTTT. Protein product: CASSGPGGRGEKLFF.

The V call is TRBV27, the J call TRBJ2-3, with a tentative D call TRBD2 (5 bases). Trimming pared 10 bases from V and 0 bases from J, leaving 8 bases between. CDR3 size: 12 residues. CDR1 is MNHEY, CDR2 SMNVEV, per germline (reference sequence). The CDR3 region is CATRGSTDTQYF. Here the CDR3 DNA reads TGTGCCACCCGCGGGAGCACAGATACGCAGTATTTT.

As DNA, the CDR3 is TGTGCCAGTAGCAATACAGGGACCTCTGAAAAACTGTTTTTT. This gives the protein CASSNTGTSEKLFF. The chain joins TRBV19 to TRBJ1-4, with D perhaps TRBD1 (6 bases). The CDR3 sequence is 14 residues long. V was shortened by 6 bases and J by 7 bases, with 15 bases between the two germline ends. Germline CDR1 and CDR2: LNHDA and SQIVND (reference sequence).

V is TRBV19 and J is TRBJ1-2; the D is unclear. Germline loops: CDR1 LNHDA, CDR2 SQIVND (reference sequence). The CDR3 is made up of 17 amino acids. V was trimmed by 0 bases and J by 5 bases, leaving 19 bases between them. CDR3 residues: CASSIDTAAGLYYGYTF. The CDR3 DNA reads TGTGCCAGTAGTATAGATACGGCGGCAGGCCTCTATTATGGCTACACCTTC.

The chain recombines TRBV19 with TRBJ2-4; D is uncertain. There are 14 residues in the CDR3. Between the trimmed V and J ends, which lost 7 bases and 2 bases, there was a span of 12 bases. Germline V gives CDR1 LNHDA, CDR2 SQIVND (reference sequence). In DNA, the CDR3 is TGTGCCAGTACCCCTGCCCGGACCAAAAACATTCAGTACTTC. It codes for CASTPARTKNIQYF.

The genes are TRBV28 and TRBJ2-7; TRBD1 is a possible D gene (5 bases). The germline gives CDR1 MDHEN, CDR2 SYDVKM. The ends were cut back, 5 bases at V and 6 bases at J, with 20 bases in the middle. This CDR3 contains 15 residues. The CDR3 here is CASSPPTAGSREQYF. The CDR3 DNA sequence: TGTGCCAGCAGTCCCCCGACGGCAGGGTCTCGCGAGCAGTACTTC.

This clone appeared a single time. The chain recombines TRBV2 with TRBJ2-5; 11 positions agree with TRBD2. This CDR3 has 15 residues. Looked up from germline, CDR1 is SNHLY and CDR2 is FYNNEI. V lost 8 bases and J lost 4; bases outside the gene matches: 9. The CDR3 DNA reads as TGTGCCAGCGAAAGAACTAGCGGGAGTTTAGAGACCCAGTACTTC. Its translation is CASERTSGSLETQYF.

In this sample, this clone turned up once. V gene TRBV7-2 combines with J gene TRBJ2-1, with TRBD2 matching 8 bases. CDR1 is SGHTA and CDR2 is FQGNSA in the germline V gene. CDR3 length: 14 residues. V gave up 1 base and J gave up 10 bases; unmatched junction bases: 6. The CDR3 here is CASSLGGTRGEQFF. The CDR3 bases are TGTGCCAGCAGCTTAGGGGGGACTAGGGGCGAGCAGTTCTTC.

The chain links TRBV5-1 to TRBJ1-1; a weak D match, TRBD1 (5 bases). Germline V gene lookup returns CDR1 SGHRS and CDR2 YFSETQ. V shed 5 bases and J shed 3 bases, with 11 bases lying between them. CDR3 length: 13 amino acids. CDR3 region: CASRGQGYTEAFF. The CDR3 DNA sequence: TGCGCCAGCAGGGGGCAGGGCTACACTGAAGCTTTCTTT.

This chain joins TRBV28 and TRBJ2-7, with 8 bases matching TRBD1. The germline CDR1 and CDR2 sequences are MDHEN and SYDVKM. The CDR3 is made up of 14 amino acids. Losses at the gene ends were 5 bases for V and 7 bases for J; bases not matched to a gene: 10. CDR3 sequence: CASSRQGRSGEQYF. The CDR3 DNA sequence: TGTGCCAGCAGTCGACAGGGGAGGTCGGGGGAGCAGTACTTC.

The J gene is TRBJ2-5, the V gene TRBV4-1, with D unresolved. Germline V gene lookup returns CDR1 MGHRA and CDR2 YSYEKL. The CDR3 has 13 residues. V was clipped by 1 base and J by 3 bases, with 6 bases between them. Here the CDR3 reads CASSQVGKETQYF. The CDR3 DNA follows: TGCGCCAGCAGCCAAGTCGGTAAAGAGACCCAGTACTTC.

This chain uses TRBV2 with TRBJ1-2; tentatively, D is TRBD1 (6 bases). Germline CDR1 SNHLY, CDR2 FYNNEI. This CDR3 comprises 14 residues. Between the trimmed V and J ends, which lost 10 bases and 8 bases, there was a span of 23 bases. The CDR3 region has the DNA TGTGCCACCCACCGGGACACGGGATCGAGGGGCTACACCTTC. This codes for CATHRDTGSRGYTF. The variable domain in full, completed from reference TRBV2 and TRBJ1-2, reads EPEVTQTPSHQVTQMGQEVILRCVPISNHLYFYWYRQILGQKVEFLVSFYNNEISEKSEIFDDQFSVERPDGSNFTLKIRSTKLEDSAMYFCATHRDTGSRGYTFGSGTRLTVV.

This rearrangement joins TRBV28 to TRBJ2-5, with 14 nucleotides matching TRBD2. This CDR3 has 15 residues. Trimming removed 4 bases from V and 5 bases from J; junction bases left unmatched: 3. CDR1 is MDHEN, CDR2 SYDVKM, per germline. The CDR3 loop is CASSSRTSGRETQYF. CDR3 bases: TGTGCCAGCAGTTCGCGGACTAGCGGGAGGGAGACCCAGTACTTC.

There are a few counts of this clone. The CDR3 is CATSRDYNSYEQYF. CDR3 coding DNA: TGTGCCACCAGCAGAGACTACAACTCCTACGAGCAGTACTTC. This chain links TRBV15 with TRBJ2-7; unclear D gene. The CDR3 sequence is 14 residues long. In germline, CDR1 is LNHNV, CDR2 YYDKDF (reference sequence). Trimming took off 0 bases at V and 0 bases at J, with 6 bases between the two ends.

This clone showed up just a few times. The chain couples TRBV4-1 to TRBJ2-7; possibly TRBD1 or TRBD2 for D (6 bases each). CDR1 is MGHRA and CDR2 is YSYEKL in the germline V gene. Trimming removed 4 bases at V and 2 bases at J, with 15 bases between. The CDR3 extends over 15 amino acids. CDR3 DNA: TGCGCCAGCAGCCGGGTGGAGGGGGTGCCCTACGAGCAGTACTTC. This encodes CASSRVEGVPYEQYF.

This chain joins TRBV9 and TRBJ1-3; D gene unclear. V lost 6 bases and J lost 2, with 15 bases in between. The CDR3 is 15 residues long. Germline V gives CDR1 SGDLS, CDR2 YYNGEE. The CDR3 protein is CASTPQTFPGNTIYF. The CDR3, as DNA: TGTGCCAGCACCCCGCAGACCTTCCCTGGAAACACCATATATTTT.

The chain links TRBV7-9 to TRBJ2-1; 9 bases match TRBD1. Germline CDR1 and CDR2: SEHNR and FQNEAQ (reference sequence). The junction had 2 bases not matched to a gene; V was cut back by 5 bases and J by 9 bases. CDR3 size: 12 residues. CDR3 residues: CASSPTGGEQFF. CDR3 DNA sequence: TGTGCCAGCAGCCCGACAGGGGGTGAGCAGTTCTTC.

V gene TRBV28 combines with J gene TRBJ2-7; D is uncertain. The CDR3 is 12 residues long. V lost 2 bases and J lost 5, with 7 bases in between. Germline V gene sequence: CDR1 MDHEN, CDR2 SYDVKM. CDR3: CASSLTTDEQYF. In DNA, the CDR3 is TGTGCCAGCAGTTTAACCACAGACGAGCAGTACTTC.

This clone was counted between two and nine times. The same CDR3 is also encoded by other DNA sequences in this sample. The chain couples TRBV7-6 to TRBJ1-1; D gene unclear. The CDR3 is made up of 13 amino acids. The germline CDR1 and CDR2 sequences are SGHVS and FNYEAQ. With 5 bases removed from V and 1 base from J, the gap between germline ends came to 8 bases. The CDR3 DNA reads TGTGCCAGCAGCGCGGGTGGGAACACTGAAGCTTTCTTT. Its protein is CASSAGGNTEAFF. The variable domain in full, with the rest retrieved from reference TRBV7-6 and TRBJ1-1, is GAGVSQSPRYKVTKRGQDVALRCDPISGHVSLYWYRQALGQGPEFLTYFNYEAQQDKSGLPNDRFSAERPEGSISTLTIQRTEQRDSAMYRCASSAGGNTEAFFGQGTRLTVV.

The V gene is TRBV10-3, the J gene TRBJ1-5; 10 bases align to TRBD1. Germline CDR1 is ENHRY and CDR2 is SYGVKD. V shed 3 bases and J 6 bases; nucleotides not matched to a gene: 5. The CDR3 length is 15 residues. CDR3: CAISDTTGGGQPQHF. The CDR3 bases are TGTGCCATCAGTGATACGACAGGGGGCGGTCAGCCCCAGCATTTT.

The J gene is TRBJ2-5, the V gene TRBV27, with a weak D call TRBD1 (5 bases). Germline CDR1 MNHEY, CDR2 SMNVEV (reference sequence). This CDR3 has 18 amino acids. Trimming shortened V by 6 bases and J by 3 bases, and 26 bases separated the two germline ends. The CDR3 reads CASSVPTHFRGNKETQYF. The CDR3, as DNA: TGTGCCAGCAGCGTCCCGACCCACTTTAGGGGTAACAAAGAGACCCAGTACTTC.

The rearrangement joins TRBV7-9 to TRBJ2-7, with TRBD1 identical over 10 bases. The CDR3 totals 14 residues. The germline CDR1 and CDR2 sequences are SEHNR and FQNEAQ (reference sequence). V shed 8 bases and J 2 bases; nucleotides not matched to a gene: 6. Here the CDR3 DNA reads TGTGCCAGCGCCTCCGGGACAGGGGCCTACGAGCAGTACTTC. Its protein is CASASGTGAYEQYF. The full variable domain, its missing parts supplied by reference TRBV7-9 and TRBJ2-7, is DTGVSQNPRHKITKRGQNVTFRCDPISEHNRLYWYRQTLGQGPEFLTYFQNEAQLEKSRLLSDRFSAERPKGSFSTLEIQRTEQGDSAMYLCASASGTGAYEQYFGPGTRLTVT.

The chain is built from TRBV10-3 and TRBJ2-3, with D maybe TRBD2 (7 bases). Trimming removed 2 bases from V and 5 bases from J, with 8 bases in between. The CDR3 is made up of 13 amino acids. Germline lookup yields CDR1 ENHRY and CDR2 SYGVKD. This CDR3 reads CAISERGGDTQYF. The CDR3 region has the DNA TGTGCCATCAGTGAGAGGGGGGGAGATACGCAGTATTTT.

The chain joins TRBV18 to TRBJ2-3; perhaps TRBD1 as D (6 bases). Trimming pared 6 bases from V and 8 bases from J, leaving 18 bases between. Germline lookup yields CDR1 KGHSH and CDR2 LQKENI. The CDR3 is 14 amino acids. The CDR3 reads CASSPTGLRATQYF. In nucleotides, the CDR3 is TGTGCCAGCTCTCCGACAGGACTGCGGGCTACGCAGTATTTT.

V and J are TRBV27 and TRBJ2-1; D is uncertain. The CDR3 has 15 amino acids. V was shortened by 6 bases and J by 8 bases, with 20 bases between the two germline ends. Germline V lookup: CDR1 MNHEY, CDR2 SMNVEV (reference sequence). This CDR3 is CASREASQALHEQFF. The CDR3 DNA is TGTGCCAGCAGGGAAGCGTCCCAGGCCCTACATGAGCAGTTCTTC.

The chain uses TRBV11-3 and TRBJ2-2; D possibly corresponds to TRBD1 (5 bases). Looked up from germline, CDR1 is SGHNT and CDR2 is YENEEA. CDR3 length equals 14 residues. V gave up 5 bases and J gave up 7 bases, with 14 bases separating them. The CDR3 region is CASSPGLSVGELFF. The CDR3 DNA follows: TGTGCCAGCAGCCCAGGGTTATCGGTCGGGGAGCTGTTTTTT.